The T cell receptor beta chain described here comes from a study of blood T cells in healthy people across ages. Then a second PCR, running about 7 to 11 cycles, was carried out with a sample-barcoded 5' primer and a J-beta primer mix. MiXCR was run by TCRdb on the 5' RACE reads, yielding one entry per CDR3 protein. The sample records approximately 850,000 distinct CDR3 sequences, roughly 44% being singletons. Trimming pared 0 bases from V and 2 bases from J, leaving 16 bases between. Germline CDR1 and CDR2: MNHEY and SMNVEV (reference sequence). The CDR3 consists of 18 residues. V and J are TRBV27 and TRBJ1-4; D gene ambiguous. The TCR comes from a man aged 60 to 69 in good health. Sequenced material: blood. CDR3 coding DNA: TGTGCCAGCAGTTTATCATATATAGGCGGTCGGACTAATGAAAAACTGTTTTTT. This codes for CASSLSYIGGRTNEKLFF.